These 25 T cell receptor beta chains came from one sample sequenced in a study of blood T cell repertoires in COVID-19. Data came from immunoSEQ multiplex PCR; TCRdb stores just in-frame clones and leaves some out. The sample records more than 400,000 clones, 90% being singletons. The sequenced material came from PBMCs or T cells enriched from blood (not recorded which). The receptors shown here come from a man between 18 and 35 years old who had recovered from COVID-19.

This clone was seen a few times. The J gene is TRBJ1-3, the V gene TRBV18; 7 bases agree with TRBD1. The CDR3 runs to 13 residues. CDR1 and CDR2 (germline): KGHSH, LQKENI. J was trimmed by 4 bases and V by 5 bases; bases with no gene match: 2. The chain's CDR3 is CASSTGAGNTIYF. CDR3 DNA: TGTGCCAGCTCAACAGGGGCGGGAAACACCATATATTTT.

CDR3 sequence reads: CATSRSWGGYISDTEAFF. CDR3 in DNA: TGTGCCACCAGCAGATCCTGGGGGGGCTACATCTCGGACACTGAAGCTTTCTTT. The J gene is TRBJ1-1, the V gene TRBV15, with D possibly TRBD1 on 6 matching bases. Germline V gene lookup returns CDR1 LNHNV and CDR2 YYDKDF (reference sequence). The CDR3 sequence is 18 residues long. Trimming stripped 2 bases from V and 3 bases from J, with 22 bases between.

V gene TRBV19 combines with J gene TRBJ1-2, with D perhaps matching TRBD1 (5 bases). V dropped 5 bases and J dropped 0 bases, with 16 bases sitting between them. Germline CDR1 reads LNHDA; CDR2 reads SQIVND (reference sequence). This CDR3 has 16 residues. CDR3 loop: CASSVRQKATNYGYTF. In DNA, the CDR3 is TGTGCCAGTAGTGTCAGACAGAAAGCGACTAACTATGGCTACACCTTC.

V is TRBV9 and J is TRBJ1-4; D is undetermined. CDR3 size: 13 residues. The ends were cut back, 4 bases at V and 6 bases at J, with 10 bases in the middle. Per germline, CDR1 SGDLS and CDR2 YYNGEE. In DNA, the CDR3 is TGTGCCAGCAGCCCTGGGAGGGATGAAAAACTGTTTTTT. This codes for CASSPGRDEKLFF.

V and J are TRBV19 and TRBJ1-5; a weak D match, TRBD1 (5 bases). The CDR3 is made up of 14 amino acids. Germline lookup yields CDR1 LNHDA and CDR2 SQIVND (reference sequence). V gave up 3 bases and J gave up 4 bases, with 10 bases separating them. Written as DNA, the CDR3 is TGTGCCAGTAGTATTCAGGGAATGAATCAGCCCCAGCATTTT. Protein sequence: CASSIQGMNQPQHF.

This sequence joins TRBV4-2 and TRBJ2-7; 7 nucleotides match TRBD2. Germline V CDR1 and CDR2: LGHNA, YNFKEQ. The CDR3 runs to 16 residues. V was clipped by 1 base and J by 0 bases; unmatched bases: 6. This chain's CDR3 is CASSQGSGGSSYEQYF. The DNA for the CDR3 is TGTGCCAGCAGCCAAGGGAGCGGCGGGAGCTCCTACGAGCAGTACTTC.

The DNA for the CDR3 is TGCGCCAGCAGCATGACAGGAAGCACTGAAGCTTTCTTT. It translates to CASSMTGSTEAFF. The chain has TRBV5-1 and TRBJ1-1; perhaps TRBD1 as D (6 bases). V was pared by 4 bases and J by 4 bases, with 11 bases between. Germline assignment: CDR1 SGHRS and CDR2 YFSETQ. The CDR3 is 13 amino acids.

V is TRBV30 and J is TRBJ2-3; 9 bases align to TRBD2. The CDR3 has 15 residues. Germline trimming cut 5 bases from V and 1 base from J; bases unmatched to any gene: 7. CDR1 GTSNPN and CDR2 SVGIG come from the germline V gene (reference sequence). CDR3 bases: TGTGCCTGGGGGTCCCCTAGCGGGGGCACAGATACGCAGTATTTT. Protein sequence: CAWGSPSGGTDTQYF.

The J gene is TRBJ2-7, the V gene TRBV27; weak D call: TRBD2 (5 bases). Trimming cost V 5 bases and J 7 bases, with 18 bases left between them. Germline V gene data show CDR1 as MNHEY and CDR2 as SMNVEV (reference sequence). This CDR3 contains 14 residues. The CDR3 DNA reads TGTGCCAGCAGTAATGTCGAGACCACGGGGGAGCAGTACTTC. It codes for CASSNVETTGEQYF.

The V gene is TRBV28, the J gene TRBJ2-1, with TRBD2 identical over 11 bases. The germline gives CDR1 MDHEN, CDR2 SYDVKM. The CDR3 is 15 residues long. V lost 3 bases to trimming and J lost 7 bases; unmatched junction nucleotides: 5. CDR3 in DNA: TGTGCCAGCAGTTTGGGACTAGCGGTTTCTAATGAGCAGTTCTTC. As protein: CASSLGLAVSNEQFF.

The chain has TRBV3-1 (or the pseudogene TRBV3-2) and TRBJ1-3; 11 bases align to TRBD1. This CDR3 contains 17 residues. J was trimmed by 1 base and V by 3 bases; bases with no gene match: 5. Germline V gives CDR1 LGHDT, CDR2 YNNKEL (reference sequence). The CDR3 nucleotides are TGTGCCAGCAGCCAGCAGGACAGGGGGCTTTCTGGAAACACCATATATTTT. It yields the protein CASSQQDRGLSGNTIYF.

The V call is TRBV7-9, the J call TRBJ2-1, with TRBD1 matching over 10 bases. The CDR3 covers 14 residues. With V trimmed by 11 bases and J by 7 bases, 11 bases remained unmatched. Germline V gene data show CDR1 as SEHNR and CDR2 as FQNEAQ (reference sequence). CDR3 coding DNA: TGTGCCTCCAAAGGCGGGACAGGGGATAATGAGCAGTTCTTC. It is translated as CASKGGTGDNEQFF.

This chain connects TRBV18 to TRBJ1-1; 8 bases align to TRBD1. Germline V CDR1 and CDR2: KGHSH, LQKENI. V trimming: 6 bases; J trimming: 4 bases; junction bases outside the gene matches: 13. The CDR3 totals 16 residues. The CDR3 protein is CASSTGVGSSSTEAFF. CDR3 DNA sequence: TGTGCCAGCTCGACAGGGGTTGGAAGTAGTTCCACTGAAGCTTTCTTT.

The rearrangement links TRBV27 to TRBJ1-5; perhaps TRBD1 as D (5 bases). Between the trimmed V and J ends, which lost 6 bases and 2 bases, there was a span of 8 bases. Germline CDR1 MNHEY, CDR2 SMNVEV (reference sequence). The CDR3 sequence is 13 residues long. The CDR3 is CASSQGGNQPQHF. The CDR3 nucleotides are TGTGCCAGCAGCCAGGGCGGCAATCAGCCCCAGCATTTT.

The V and J genes are TRBV2 and TRBJ1-3; D unresolved. The CDR3 runs to 15 residues. V was trimmed by 5 bases and J by 4 bases, leaving 15 bases between them. Germline loops: CDR1 SNHLY, CDR2 FYNNEI. The CDR3 DNA follows: TGTGCCAGCAGTCCCGGGTCTATCCCCGGAAACACCATATATTTT. Amino acid sequence: CASSPGSIPGNTIYF.

In nucleotides, the CDR3 is TGTGCCAGCAGTGAGGACCCCGGGGGTAGGCAGTTCTTC. This gives the protein CASSEDPGGRQFF. The V and J genes are TRBV6-1 and TRBJ2-1; tentative D call: TRBD2 (6 bases). Germline CDR1 is MNHNS and CDR2 is SASEGT. This CDR3 comprises 13 residues. The V and J ends lost 3 bases and 12 bases respectively, with 15 bases between them.

The chain is built from TRBV10-3 and TRBJ2-6; 11 nucleotides agree with TRBD1. The CDR3 contains 16 residues. CDR1 ENHRY and CDR2 SYGVKD come from the germline V gene. Germline trimming cut 10 bases from V and 0 bases from J; bases unmatched to any gene: 5. The CDR3 loop is CATGQGALSGANVLTF. The CDR3 bases are TGTGCCACCGGACAGGGGGCTCTCTCTGGGGCCAACGTCCTGACTTTC.

The genes are TRBV15 and TRBJ1-1; D remains ambiguous. V was clipped by 0 bases and J by 8 bases, with 10 bases between them. Germline-derived CDR1 and CDR2 are LNHNV and YYDKDF (reference sequence). This CDR3 spans 13 amino acids. DNA for the CDR3: TGTGCCACCAGCAGAGATGGTCTCGGGGAAGCTTTCTTT. Translated: CATSRDGLGEAFF.

The chain is built from TRBV13 and TRBJ1-2; 9 bases agree with TRBD1. V dropped 5 bases and J dropped 6; count of bases not matched to a gene: 7. Germline lookup yields CDR1 PRHDT and CDR2 FYEKMQ (reference sequence). The CDR3 length is 14 residues. Here the CDR3 DNA reads TGTGCCAGCAGCCTCAGGGGACAGGGAAATGGCTACACCTTC. It encodes CASSLRGQGNGYTF.

This clone has only one observation. The genes are TRBV28 and TRBJ1-5; D may be TRBD1 (6 bases). Germline V gene sequence: CDR1 MDHEN, CDR2 SYDVKM. The V and J ends lost 5 bases and 0 bases respectively, with 11 bases between them. This CDR3 region has 15 residues. CDR3 sequence reads: CASSAARGSNQPQHF. The CDR3 nucleotides are TGTGCCAGCAGTGCCGCCAGGGGTAGCAATCAGCCCCAGCATTTT. Complete variable domain (other parts from reference TRBV28 and TRBJ1-5): DVKVTQSSRYLVKRTGEKVFLECVQDMDHENMFWYRQDPGLGLRLIYFSYDVKMKEKGDIPEGYSVSREKKERFSLILESASTNQTSMYLCASSAARGSNQPQHFGDGTRLSIL.

This chain uses TRBV20-1 with TRBJ2-3; 7 bases are a match to TRBD2. The germline gives CDR1 DFQATT, CDR2 SNEGSKA (reference sequence). V trimming: 5 bases; J trimming: 7 bases; junction bases outside the gene matches: 3. This CDR3 comprises 11 residues. The CDR3: CSAWGGNTQYF. CDR3 DNA sequence: TGCAGTGCTTGGGGGGGAAATACGCAGTATTTT.

The chain carries TRBV28 and TRBJ2-1; D is possibly TRBD2 (6 bases). Germline CDR1 and CDR2: MDHEN and SYDVKM. The ends were cut back, 2 bases at V and 4 bases at J, with 15 bases in the middle. CDR3 size: 16 residues. CDR3 sequence: CASSLAGTRTYNEQFF. DNA for the CDR3: TGTGCCAGCAGTTTAGCTGGGACTCGAACTTACAATGAGCAGTTCTTC.

The J gene is TRBJ1-5, the V gene TRBV19; D call uncertain. Germline CDR1 reads LNHDA; CDR2 reads SQIVND (reference sequence). Trimming removed 4 bases from V and 0 bases from J, with 10 bases in between. This CDR3 spans 15 amino acids. CDR3 nucleotides: TGTGCCAGTAGTACTAAGACAAATAGCAATCAGCCCCAGCATTTT. Its protein product is CASSTKTNSNQPQHF.

This chain connects TRBV7-7 to TRBJ2-2; D may be TRBD1 (5 bases). V lost 5 bases and J 3 bases, leaving 10 bases between the germline ends. In germline, CDR1 is SSHAT, CDR2 FNYEAQ (reference sequence). CDR3 length: 14 amino acids. As DNA, the CDR3 is TGTGCCAGCAGCCCCGACAGCCACACCGGGGAGCTGTTTTTT. It encodes CASSPDSHTGELFF.

The chain carries TRBV5-5 and TRBJ2-2; D unclear. Trimming pared 0 bases from V and 3 bases from J, leaving 12 bases between. The CDR3 is 16 residues long. Germline CDR1 and CDR2: SGHKS and YYEKEE (reference sequence). The DNA for the CDR3 is TGTGCCAGCAGCTTGGGCGGCGGAAGATACACCGGGGAGCTGTTTTTT. This sequence encodes CASSLGGGRYTGELFF. The whole variable domain, remainder taken from reference TRBV5-5 and TRBJ2-2, is DAGVTQSPTHLIKTRGQQVTLRCSPISGHKSVSWYQQVLGQGPQFIFQYYEKEERGRGNFPDRFSARQFPNYSSELNVNALLLGDSALYLCASSLGGGRYTGELFFGEGSRLTVL.